This paragraph reports one T cell receptor (beta chain). The entry originates in a study of blood T cell repertoires in COVID-19. Study context: Collection of acute and convalescent COVID-19 samples took place in the United States, Italy and Spain. T cells, B-cell-depleted T cells, or PBMCs supplied cDNA or gDNA.

Original analysis: Scientists estimated how many nucleated cells there were by amplifying reference gene primers. Produced via immunoSEQ multiplex PCR; TCRdb's table is partial and in-frame only. The V and J calls and clone size come from that table; D and trimming were worked out from the DNA. The sample carries around 200,000 clones, approximately 79% recorded once. This CDR3 contains 17 residues. Germline CDR1 reads SGHNT; CDR2 reads YYREEE (reference sequence). V lost 0 bases, J lost 0 bases, and 15 bases lay in between. The sample was peripheral blood. J is TRBJ2-5 and V is TRBV5-4; no clear D gene. The clonotype was recovered from a man aged 30 to 45 with active or convalescent COVID-19. In DNA form, the CDR3 reads TGTGCCAGCAGCTTGGGACCTTCGGGTGGTAACCAAGAGACCCAGTACTTC. This gives the protein CASSLGPSGGNQETQYF.